Included here is one TCR beta chain sequence, with context. The record originates from a study of T-cell reconstitution after alpha-beta-depleted transplantation in children. A TCRbeta library incorporating unique molecular identifiers was prepared. Using its own MiXCR run on the PCR reads, TCRdb lists one record per CDR3 protein. The sample lists about half a million distinct CDR3 sequences, 12% occurring once. This CDR3 contains 14 residues. Germline V gene data show CDR1 as GTSNPN and CDR2 as SVGIG (reference sequence). V was pared by 2 bases and J by 0 bases, with 3 bases of the junction left unmatched.

The source material was PBMCs from the stem cell graft donor, sampled from the stem cell graft. The receptor's source is a human donor who donated a stem cell graft to a child with combined immunodeficiency. This chain joins TRBV30 and TRBJ1-1; 7 bases are shared with TRBD1. In nucleotides, the CDR3 is TGTGCCTGGAGTCGGGACAGCCTGAACACTGAAGCTTTCTTT. It yields the protein CAWSRDSLNTEAFF.